The 10 T cell receptor beta chains in this list originate from one sample, sequenced in a study of T cells after yellow fever vaccination (dated by TCRdb to the late 2010s). What this sample's treatment or condition label stands for: live attenuated yellow fever vaccine strain. The library was produced with 5' RACE. TCRdb records Illumina NovaSeq 6000 as the sequencer. Through fastp at Q25 and MiXCR, TCRdb rebuilt clones from the public reads, retaining in-frame beta chains. Every distinct CDR3 protein forms one entry, paired with its most common genes and DNA. This sample is represented by about 320,000 distinct CDR3 sequences; about 4.5% of them were singletons. The ten largest clonotypes hold approximately 19% of the sample. This sample comprised PBMCs, obtained 15 days after the yellow fever booster vaccination. Receptors originate from a man aged 18-30 years who received the YFV17D yellow fever vaccine.

This clonotype appeared many times. Here the CDR3 reads CASSTDRGWETQYF. Written as DNA, the CDR3 is TGTGCCAGCAGCACAGACAGGGGCTGGGAGACCCAGTACTTC. This rearrangement joins TRBV7-9 to TRBJ2-5, with 8 bases identical to TRBD1. CDR1 is SEHNR, CDR2 FQNEAQ, per germline (reference sequence). The junction had 7 bases not matched to a gene; V was cut back by 5 bases and J by 5 bases. The CDR3 covers 14 residues.

This chain joins TRBV7-9 and TRBJ1-6, with D uncertain. CDR1 is SEHNR and CDR2 is FQNEAQ in the germline V gene (reference sequence). This CDR3 is built from 14 residues. Between the trimmed V and J ends, which lost 2 bases and 13 bases, there was a span of 15 bases. CDR3 sequence: CASSLLGPTGPLHF. The CDR3 bases are TGTGCCAGCAGCTTACTGGGTCCGACCGGGCCCCTCCACTTT.

This clonotype was recorded a few times. This chain connects TRBV2 to TRBJ1-2; 9 bases map to TRBD1. Losses at the gene ends were 6 bases for V and 2 bases for J; bases not matched to a gene: 7. Germline V gene sequence: CDR1 SNHLY, CDR2 FYNNEI. The CDR3 is 15 residues long. CDR3: CASSAGQGLNYGYTF. The CDR3 DNA follows: TGTGCCAGCAGCGCGGGACAGGGCCTAAACTATGGCTACACCTTC.

Only a few counts were recorded for this clonotype. The chain has TRBV11-2 and TRBJ1-3; 8 bases match TRBD1. Trimming removed 6 bases from V and 4 bases from J; junction bases left unmatched: 2. The CDR3 length is 13 residues. Germline V gives CDR1 SGHAT, CDR2 FQNNGV. CDR3 bases: TGTGCCAGCAGTCGACAGGGGGGAAACACCATATATTTT. Translating gives CASSRQGGNTIYF.

This clonotype was seen many times. This rearrangement joins TRBV6-5 to TRBJ2-5; possibly TRBD2 for D (6 bases). Trimming shortened V by 6 bases and J by 6 bases, and 14 bases separated the two germline ends. The CDR3 totals 13 residues. CDR1 is MNHEY, CDR2 SVGAGI, per germline. This chain's CDR3 is CASSSGLLKTQYF. The CDR3 DNA is TGTGCCAGCAGCTCGGGACTCCTAAAGACCCAGTACTTC.

The genes are TRBV6-2 or TRBV6-3 and TRBJ1-5, with unresolved D. Deletions cut 6 bases from V and 4 bases from J, with 10 bases between. This CDR3 is built from 13 residues. The germline CDR1 and CDR2 sequences are MNHEY and SVGEGT. In nucleotides, the CDR3 is TGTGCCAGCAGATCCGACGGGAATCAGCCCCAGCATTTT. This gives the protein CASRSDGNQPQHF.

The table lists this clonotype with many counts. J is TRBJ2-3 and V is TRBV19; D perhaps matches TRBD2 (6 bases). In germline, CDR1 is LNHDA, CDR2 SQIVND (reference sequence). Trimming took off 6 bases at V and 2 bases at J, with 12 bases between the two ends. The CDR3 length is 14 residues. CDR3 amino acids: CASRRRGYTDTQYF. The CDR3 coding sequence is TGTGCCAGTAGAAGGCGGGGATACACAGATACGCAGTATTTT.

This clonotype showed up many times. The gene calls are TRBV4-3 and TRBJ2-3, with TRBD1 identical over 12 bases. V was pared by 3 bases and J by 9 bases, with 10 bases of the junction left unmatched. Germline V gene sequence: CDR1 LGHNA, CDR2 YSLEER. The CDR3 runs to 16 residues. CDR3 in amino acids: CASSHLGQGASSTQYF. CDR3 DNA sequence: TGCGCCAGCAGCCACCTGGGACAGGGGGCATCAAGCACGCAGTATTTT.

The gene calls are TRBV7-9 and TRBJ1-4; D is perhaps TRBD1 (6 bases). Per germline, CDR1 SEHNR and CDR2 FQNEAQ (reference sequence). There are 12 residues in the CDR3. V was trimmed by 5 bases and J by 14 bases, leaving 15 bases between them. CDR3 nucleotides: TGTGCCAGCAGCGACCCCCCAGGGGTCCTGTTTTTT. Translation gives CASSDPPGVLFF.

The J gene is TRBJ1-1, the V gene TRBV4-3; no reliable D call. The CDR3 runs to 15 residues. Per the germline V gene, CDR1 is LGHNA and CDR2 is YSLEER. V dropped 1 base and J dropped 1 base, with 10 bases sitting between them. DNA for the CDR3: TGCGCCAGCAGCCAAGGACGGGGTGGGAACACTGAAGCTTTCTTT. Its translation: CASSQGRGGNTEAFF.